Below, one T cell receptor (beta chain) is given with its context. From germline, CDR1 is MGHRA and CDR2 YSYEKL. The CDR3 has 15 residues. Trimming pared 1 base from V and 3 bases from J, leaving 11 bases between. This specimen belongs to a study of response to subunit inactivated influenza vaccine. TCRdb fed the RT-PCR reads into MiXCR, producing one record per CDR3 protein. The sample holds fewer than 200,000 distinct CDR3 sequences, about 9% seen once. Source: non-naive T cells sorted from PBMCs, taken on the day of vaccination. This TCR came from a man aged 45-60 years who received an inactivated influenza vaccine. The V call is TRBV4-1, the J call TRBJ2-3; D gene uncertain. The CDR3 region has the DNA TGCGCCAGCAGCCAAGTGGCTAGTAGGACAGATACGCAGTATTTT. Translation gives CASSQVASRTDTQYF.